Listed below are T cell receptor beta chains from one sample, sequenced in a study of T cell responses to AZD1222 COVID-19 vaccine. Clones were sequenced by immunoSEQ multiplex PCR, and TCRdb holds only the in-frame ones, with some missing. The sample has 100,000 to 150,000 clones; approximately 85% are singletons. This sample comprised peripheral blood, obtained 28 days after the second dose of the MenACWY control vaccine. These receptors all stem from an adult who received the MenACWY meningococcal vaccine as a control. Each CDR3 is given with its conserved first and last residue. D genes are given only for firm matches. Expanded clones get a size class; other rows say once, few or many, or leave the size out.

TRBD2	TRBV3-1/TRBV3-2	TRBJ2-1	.	TGTGCCAGCAGCAATCCTCTAGCGGGAGTCCCCAATGAGCAGTTCTTC	CASSNPLAGVPNEQFF
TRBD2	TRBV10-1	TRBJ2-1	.	TGCGCCAGCATCTATCCGGGACTAGCGGGAGGATTGACCTACAATGAGCAGTTCTTC	CASIYPGLAGGLTYNEQFF
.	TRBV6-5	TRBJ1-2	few	TGTGCCGCATCAGGCAACTATGGCTACACCTTC	CAASGNYGYTF
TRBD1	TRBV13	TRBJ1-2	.	TGTGCCAGCAGCTCGGACAGGCCTAACTATGGCTACACCTTC	CASSSDRPNYGYTF
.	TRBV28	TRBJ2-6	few	TGTGCCAGCAGTTTGGGCGGCCCAGGGGCCAACGTCCTGACTTTC	CASSLGGPGANVLTF
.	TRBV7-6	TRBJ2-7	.	TGTGCCAGCAGCTTAGCTTCTAGGGACGGCGCCTACGAGCAGTACTTC	CASSLASRDGAYEQYF
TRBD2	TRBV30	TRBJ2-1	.	TGTGCCTGGAGTACCAGCGGGGGACTGAGGCAGTTCTTC	CAWSTSGGLRQFF
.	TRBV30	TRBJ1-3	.	TGTGCCTGGAGTCAGGGCACCCGCTCTGGAAACACCATATATTTT	CAWSQGTRSGNTIYF
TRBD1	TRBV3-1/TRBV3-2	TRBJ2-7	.	TGTGCCAGCAGCTTGCCGGGACAGGGCTCCTACGAGCAGTACTTC	CASSLPGQGSYEQYF
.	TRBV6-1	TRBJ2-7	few	TGTGCCAGCAGTGAACAGCCAGCGGGTCGGTACGAGCAGTACTTC	CASSEQPAGRYEQYF
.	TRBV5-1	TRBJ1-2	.	TGCGCCAGCAGCCCAGGGACAAACTATGGCTACACCTTC	CASSPGTNYGYTF
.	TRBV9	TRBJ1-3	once	TGTGCCAGCAGCGGGTCCCTCTCTGGAAACACCATATATTTT	CASSGSLSGNTIYF
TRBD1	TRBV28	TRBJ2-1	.	TGTGCCAGCAGTTACAGGGGGCGCGTGATCGATGAGCAGTTCTTC	CASSYRGRVIDEQFF
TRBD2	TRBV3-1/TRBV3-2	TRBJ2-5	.	TGTGCCAGCAGCTCCGCGCGGGGGGCCAGAGAGACCCAGTACTTC	CASSSARGARETQYF
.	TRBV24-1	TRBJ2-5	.	TGTGCCACCAAGGGGCACGGTCCCAGGGGGTCAGCGGGTCAAGAGACCCAGTACTTC	CATKGHGPRGSAGQETQYF
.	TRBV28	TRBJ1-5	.	TGTGCCAGCAGACCCCAGGGGTTACTAAATCAGCCCCAGCATTTT	CASRPQGLLNQPQHF
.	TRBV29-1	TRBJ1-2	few	TGCAGCGTTGAAGGTACAGGGCTTAACTATGGCTACACCTTC	CSVEGTGLNYGYTF
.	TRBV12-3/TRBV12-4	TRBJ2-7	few	TGTGCCAGCAGTTTTAACTGGGATGAGCAGTACTTC	CASSFNWDEQYF
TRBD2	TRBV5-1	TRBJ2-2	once	TGCGCCAGCAGCCCCGGGAGGGGTGGCACCGGGGAGCTGTTTTTT	CASSPGRGGTGELFF
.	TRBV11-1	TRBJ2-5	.	TGTGCCAGCAGCTCAACGGGGCTACTTCAAGAGACCCAGTACTTC	CASSSTGLLQETQYF
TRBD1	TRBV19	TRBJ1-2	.	TGTGCCAGTAGTTCCGGGACAGGGGGCGTCTATGGCTACACCTTC	CASSSGTGGVYGYTF
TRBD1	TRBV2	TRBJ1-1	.	TGTGCCAGCAGTGAGACAGGGTTGGGAGCTTTCTTT	CASSETGLGAFF
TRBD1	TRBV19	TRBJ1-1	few	TGTGCCAGTAGTATAGGAGCGACAGGGCGGGGGACTGAAGCTTTCTTT	CASSIGATGRGTEAFF
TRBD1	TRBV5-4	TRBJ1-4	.	TGTGCCAGCAGCTCGGGGGCGGGACAGAATGAAAAACTGTTTTTT	CASSSGAGQNEKLFF
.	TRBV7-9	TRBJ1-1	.	TGTGCCAGCAGCTTAGCTTTGGGGGGCATCACTGAAGCTTTCTTT	CASSLALGGITEAFF
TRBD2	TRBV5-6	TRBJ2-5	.	TGTGCCAGCAGTTCGATCGGTAGCGGGGCGCAAGAGACCCAGTACTTC	CASSSIGSGAQETQYF
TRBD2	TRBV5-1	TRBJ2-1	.	TGCGCCAGCAGGGGCCTAGCGGGGGACAATGAGCAGTTCTTC	CASRGLAGDNEQFF
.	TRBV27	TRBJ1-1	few	TGTGCCAGCAGTTTATTAGCCCAGCTGGGTTCGGCGCGGGGCACTGAAGCTTTCTTT	CASSLLAQLGSARGTEAFF
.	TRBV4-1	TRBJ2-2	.	TGCGCCAGCAGCCAAGAAGGGGCCACCGGGGAGCTGTTTTTT	CASSQEGATGELFF
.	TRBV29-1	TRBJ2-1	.	TGCAGCGTCGACTCCTCCCTTAGAGATGGTGAGCAGTTCTTC	CSVDSSLRDGEQFF
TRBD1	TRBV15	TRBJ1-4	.	TGTGCCACTCTTGGAGGGGGCAATGAAAAACTGTTTTTT	CATLGGGNEKLFF
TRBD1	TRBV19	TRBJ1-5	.	TGTGCCAGTAGTCCGCGACAGGGGAATAGCAATCAGCCCCAGCATTTT	CASSPRQGNSNQPQHF
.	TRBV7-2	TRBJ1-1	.	TGTGCCAGCAGCTTAGGGTCAGGGGTGTACACTGAAGCTTTCTTT	CASSLGSGVYTEAFF
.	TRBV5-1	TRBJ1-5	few	TGCGCCAGCAGCCCCTGGGGGGGCGGCAATCAGCCCCAGCATTTT	CASSPWGGGNQPQHF
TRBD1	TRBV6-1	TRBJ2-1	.	TGTGCCAGCAGTGAGGGGCAGACAGGGTTGATGGGGTCCTACAATGAGCAGTTCTTC	CASSEGQTGLMGSYNEQFF
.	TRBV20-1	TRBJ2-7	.	TGCAGTGCTCCCCTTTTACACGAGCAGTACTTC	CSAPLLHEQYF
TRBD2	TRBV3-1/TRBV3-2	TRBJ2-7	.	TGTGCCAGCAGCCAAGAAAGCGGGAGCTCCTACGAGCAGTACTTC	CASSQESGSSYEQYF
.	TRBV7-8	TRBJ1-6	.	TGTGCCAGCAGCTTAGGAGGCCTTATACCCCTCCACTTT	CASSLGGLIPLHF
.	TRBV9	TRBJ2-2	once	TGTGCCAGCAGCGTAGGGTGGGTTAACGGGGAGCTGTTTTTT	CASSVGWVNGELFF
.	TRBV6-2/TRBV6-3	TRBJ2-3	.	TGTGCCAGCAGCCCGCCTCGGCCCAGCACAGATACGCAGTATTTT	CASSPPRPSTDTQYF
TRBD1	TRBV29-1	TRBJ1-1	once	TGCAGCGTGCCACGACAGGGTACTGAAGCTTTCTTT	CSVPRQGTEAFF
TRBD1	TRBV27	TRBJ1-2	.	TGTGCCAGCAGGGGAGGACCGGGACAGGGGGCGAGAACTTATGGCTACACCTTC	CASRGGPGQGARTYGYTF
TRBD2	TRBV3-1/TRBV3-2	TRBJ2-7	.	TGTGCCAGCAGCCAAGAGGGGGGGTACGAGCAGTACTTC	CASSQEGGYEQYF
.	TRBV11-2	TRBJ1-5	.	TGTGCCAGCAGCTCCCCGGGGAAGCGGCAGCCCCAGCATTTT	CASSSPGKRQPQHF
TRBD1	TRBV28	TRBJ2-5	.	TGTGCCAGCACCCAAGGATTGTCAGGGGGCGTGGAGACCCAGTACTTC	CASTQGLSGGVETQYF
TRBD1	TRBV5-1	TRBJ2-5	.	TGCGCCAGCAGCCCCCAGGGACAGCAACAAGAGACCCAGTACTTC	CASSPQGQQQETQYF
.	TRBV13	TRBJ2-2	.	TGTGCCAGCAGCTTAGTCGGCACCGGGGAGCTGTTTTTT	CASSLVGTGELFF
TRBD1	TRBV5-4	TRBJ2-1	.	TGTGCCAGCAGCGGACCGGGACAGGTTTACAATGAGCAGTTCTTC	CASSGPGQVYNEQFF
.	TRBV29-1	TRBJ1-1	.	TGCAGCGTTGGGGTCAGACCAGGGAGAGCTTTCTTT	CSVGVRPGRAFF
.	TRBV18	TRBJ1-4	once	TGTGCCAGCTCGCTCGTCAGGGCGGCTAATGAAAAACTGTTTTTT	CASSLVRAANEKLFF
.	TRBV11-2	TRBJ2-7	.	TGTGCCAGCAGCCGGTCGTTCACCTACGAGCAGTACTTC	CASSRSFTYEQYF
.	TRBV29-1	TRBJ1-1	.	TGCAGCGTGCAGAAACAGGAAGCTTTCTTT	CSVQKQEAFF
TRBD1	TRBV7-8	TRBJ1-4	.	TGTGCCAGCAGCATTAGGACAGGGAGTAATGAAAAACTGTTTTTT	CASSIRTGSNEKLFF
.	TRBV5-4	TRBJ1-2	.	TGTGCCAGCAGCTTGGGGGGCGCAGGGAACTATGGCTACACCTTC	CASSLGGAGNYGYTF
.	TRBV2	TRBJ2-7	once	TGTGCCAGCAGTACCTACGAGCAGTACTTC	CASSTYEQYF
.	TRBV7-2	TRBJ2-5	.	TGTGCCAGCAGCTTAGCGCGGGCCGGGGGGCCCAGGGCCCAGTACTTC	CASSLARAGGPRAQYF
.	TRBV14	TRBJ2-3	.	TGTGCCAGCAGCGCACGACTGTCAGATACGCAGTATTTT	CASSARLSDTQYF
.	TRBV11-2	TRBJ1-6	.	TGTGCCAGCAGCTTCGGTAGTTCACCCCTCCACTTT	CASSFGSSPLHF